Presented here are 27 T cell receptor beta chains from one specimen sequenced in a study of blood T cell repertoires in COVID-19. Clones were read by immunoSEQ multiplex PCR, and TCRdb kept only the in-frame ones, dropping some. The data show about 70,000 clones, with approximately 80% seen just once and more than 20% held by the top ten. Source material: peripheral blood. These receptors were obtained from a woman in her sixties or seventies with acute or convalescent COVID-19.

The chain joins TRBV11-2 to TRBJ2-3; D call uncertain. CDR3 length: 15 amino acids. Trimming shortened V by 5 bases and J by 2 bases, and 14 bases separated the two germline ends. CDR1 and CDR2 from the germline V gene are SGHAT and FQNNGV. The CDR3, as DNA: TGTGCCAGCAGCCCCCCTAGTGTGGCCACAGATACGCAGTATTTT. It yields the protein CASSPPSVATDTQYF.

V gene TRBV7-9 combines with J gene TRBJ1-2, with D hard to call. Germline V gives CDR1 SEHNR, CDR2 FQNEAQ (reference sequence). Deletions cut 5 bases from V and 3 bases from J, with 7 bases between. The CDR3 has 12 amino acids. This chain's CDR3 is CASSPIHYGYTF. The CDR3 region has the DNA TGTGCCAGCAGCCCTATTCACTATGGCTACACCTTC.

This chain links TRBV7-9 with TRBJ1-5, with a possible D match to TRBD1 (6 bases). Trimming took off 6 bases at V and 2 bases at J, with 14 bases between the two ends. The CDR3 is 15 amino acids. Germline V lookup: CDR1 SEHNR, CDR2 FQNEAQ (reference sequence). The DNA of the CDR3 is TGTGCCAGCAGAGCAGGGGTTTGGGGCAATCAGCCCCAGCATTTT. Its protein product is CASRAGVWGNQPQHF.

V and J are TRBV15 and TRBJ2-3, with D perhaps matching TRBD2 (6 bases). Between the trimmed V and J ends, which lost 1 base and 2 bases, there was a span of 13 bases. Germline V gene lookup returns CDR1 LNHNV and CDR2 YYDKDF (reference sequence). The CDR3 loop spans 16 amino acids. The CDR3, as DNA: TGTGCCACCAGCAGAGTGAGCGGGCGCTCCACAGATACGCAGTATTTT. Translation: CATSRVSGRSTDTQYF.

The chain recombines TRBV9 with TRBJ2-2; tentative D call: TRBD2 (5 bases). Trimming removed 0 bases from V and 5 bases from J, with 17 bases in between. Germline V gene sequence: CDR1 SGDLS, CDR2 YYNGEE. The CDR3 has 17 amino acids. CDR3 coding DNA: TGTGCCAGCAGCGTAGTGGGTCGGGCCCCGGGGACCGGGGAGCTGTTTTTT. Translation: CASSVVGRAPGTGELFF.

With respect to this clone: Within the sample, other DNA sequences also encode this same CDR3. V is TRBV5-1 and J is TRBJ1-2, with 7 bases identical to TRBD1. The length of the CDR3 is 18 residues. The J segment lost 5 bases and the V segment lost 9 bases, leaving 25 bases of the junction unmatched. CDR1 is SGHRS and CDR2 is YFSETQ in the germline V gene. CDR3 sequence: CATAPLGAQGSPNYGYTF. CDR3 DNA: TGCGCCACCGCGCCATTGGGAGCACAGGGGTCCCCCAATTATGGCTACACCTTC.

This chain uses TRBV4-1 with TRBJ2-5, with D hard to call. Germline V gene data show CDR1 as MGHRA and CDR2 as YSYEKL. Deletions cut 4 bases from V and 4 bases from J, with 10 bases between. This CDR3 region has 13 residues. CDR3 sequence reads: CASSPYRTETQYF. In nucleotides, the CDR3 is TGCGCCAGCAGCCCCTACCGAACAGAGACCCAGTACTTC.

By share, this clone counts as medium-sized. This sample also contains other DNA sequences that code for the same CDR3. The J gene is TRBJ2-3, the V gene TRBV7-3; no reliable D call. V gave up 5 bases and J gave up 0 bases, with 3 bases separating them. The CDR3 length is 12 residues. Germline V lookup: CDR1 SGHTA, CDR2 FQGTGA. The CDR3 nucleotides are TGTGCCAGCAGCCCGAGCACAGATACGCAGTATTTT. It translates to CASSPSTDTQYF.

The chain employs TRBV6-6 and TRBJ2-1; 8 nucleotides align to TRBD1. Germline loops: CDR1 MNHNY, CDR2 SVGAGI (reference sequence). The V gene end was trimmed by 5 bases and the J gene end by 6 bases; junction bases not matched to a gene: 6. CDR3 length equals 14 residues. CDR3 sequence reads: CASSGRTGSNEQFF. The CDR3 coding sequence is TGTGCCAGCAGTGGCCGGACAGGGAGCAATGAGCAGTTCTTC.

On this clone itself: This sample includes further DNA sequences coding for the same CDR3. This chain joins TRBV18 and TRBJ2-5; tentative D call: TRBD2 (5 bases). The CDR3 consists of 13 residues. Trimming took 2 bases from V and 2 from J, leaving 6 bases between them. Per germline, CDR1 KGHSH and CDR2 LQKENI. CDR3 sequence (DNA): TGTGCCAGCTCACCAGGACTGCAAGAGACCCAGTACTTC. It is translated as CASSPGLQETQYF. The complete variable domain, with remaining parts taken from reference TRBV18 and TRBJ2-5, reads NAGVMQNPRHLVRRRGQEARLRCSPMKGHSHVYWYRQLPEEGLKFMVYLQKENIIDESGMPKERFSAEFPKEGPSILRIQQVVRGDSAAYFCASSPGLQETQYFGPGTRLLVL.

V is TRBV28 and J is TRBJ2-1; 7 bases fit TRBD1. The germline CDR1 and CDR2 sequences are MDHEN and SYDVKM. The CDR3 has 15 residues. The ends lost 6 bases at V and 7 bases at J; junction bases unmatched: 12. CDR3 DNA: TGTGCCAGCAGGAATGCGCAGACAGGGATAAATGAGCAGTTCTTC. Its protein is CASRNAQTGINEQFF.

This clone was recorded once. The chain couples TRBV3-1 (or the pseudogene TRBV3-2) to TRBJ1-5; 9 nucleotides line up with TRBD1. The junction had 4 bases not matched to a gene; V was cut back by 1 base and J by 6 bases. There are 15 residues in the CDR3. Germline CDR1 is LGHDT and CDR2 is YNNKEL (reference sequence). DNA of the CDR3: TGTGCCAGCAGCCAAGGACAGGGGGGAAGTCAGCCCCAGCATTTT. It translates to CASSQGQGGSQPQHF.

This chain joins TRBV5-1 and TRBJ1-4; a possible D gene is TRBD1 (5 bases). Germline V CDR1 and CDR2: SGHRS, YFSETQ. Trimming cost V 3 bases and J 3 bases, with 18 bases left between them. The CDR3 length is 17 residues. The CDR3 region has the DNA TGCGCCAGCAGCTATTACCCCACGACAGAGTCTAATGAAAAACTGTTTTTT. Protein sequence: CASSYYPTTESNEKLFF. The full variable domain, completed using reference TRBV5-1 and TRBJ1-4, is KAGVTQTPRYLIKTRGQQVTLSCSPISGHRSVSWYQQTPGQGLQFLFEYFSETQRNKGNFPGRFSGRQFSNSRSEMNVSTLELGDSALYLCASSYYPTTESNEKLFFGSGTQLSVL.

The V gene is TRBV28, the J gene TRBJ2-2; TRBD2 agrees at 10 bases. This CDR3 spans 17 amino acids. V gave up 5 bases and J gave up 6 bases; unmatched junction bases: 12. Germline-derived CDR1 and CDR2 are MDHEN and SYDVKM. The CDR3 nucleotides are TGTGCCAGCAGTCCCCGGAGGGCTAGCGGGAGTTCCGGGGAGCTGTTTTTT. This encodes CASSPRRASGSSGELFF.

This clone was counted only a few times. The V call is TRBV9, the J call TRBJ2-3; 14 bases map to TRBD2. J lost 3 bases, V lost 4 bases, and 13 bases had no gene match. Germline CDR1 and CDR2: SGDLS and YYNGEE. CDR3 size: 19 residues. The CDR3 nucleotides are TGTGCCAGCAGCAGAGGAGGACGGACTAGCGGGAGGCGGACAGATACGCAGTATTTT. Translation: CASSRGGRTSGRRTDTQYF.

V is TRBV5-4 and J is TRBJ2-7, with D maybe TRBD1 (5 bases). CDR1 is SGHNT, CDR2 YYREEE, per germline (reference sequence). The CDR3 is 12 residues long. Trimming left V 0 bases short and J 6 bases short, with 7 bases between. CDR3 region: CASSLGTSEQYF. Here the CDR3 DNA reads TGTGCCAGCAGCTTGGGGACAAGCGAGCAGTACTTC.

The chain uses TRBV28 and TRBJ2-7; possibly TRBD1 for D (6 bases). This CDR3 contains 18 residues. Germline CDR1 reads MDHEN; CDR2 reads SYDVKM. The V gene lost 3 bases and the J gene lost 3 bases, with 24 bases spanning the gap. Here the CDR3 reads CASSFLRGKSSRGYEQYF. The CDR3 coding sequence is TGTGCCAGCAGTTTTTTACGGGGAAAGTCCAGCAGGGGCTACGAGCAGTACTTC.

The gene calls are TRBV7-9 and TRBJ2-7, with 13 bases that match TRBD2. The trim removed 2 bases at V and 5 bases at J, leaving 3 bases unmatched. In germline, CDR1 is SEHNR, CDR2 FQNEAQ (reference sequence). The CDR3 covers 15 residues. The CDR3 spells CASSLTSGRAHEQYF. DNA of the CDR3: TGTGCCAGCAGCTTAACTAGCGGGAGGGCGCACGAGCAGTACTTC. The whole variable domain, filled in from reference TRBV7-9 and TRBJ2-7, reads DTGVSQNPRHKITKRGQNVTFRCDPISEHNRLYWYRQTLGQGPEFLTYFQNEAQLEKSRLLSDRFSAERPKGSFSTLEIQRTEQGDSAMYLCASSLTSGRAHEQYFGPGTRLTVT.

CDR3 sequence: CASSIGRTGQETQYF. CDR3 coding DNA: TGTGCCAGTAGTATAGGTAGGACAGGGCAAGAGACCCAGTACTTC. The V gene is TRBV19, the J gene TRBJ2-5; 8 bases map to TRBD1. The CDR3 has 15 residues. After removal of 1 base from V and 2 bases from J, the junction contained 3 bases not matched to a gene. The V gene's germline CDR1 is LNHDA and CDR2 SQIVND (reference sequence).

This chain joins TRBV5-3 and TRBJ1-1; no reliable D call. TRBV5-3 belongs to the ORF category, with a function that is uncertain. The CDR3 extends over 13 amino acids. V was clipped by 4 bases and J by 1 base, with 8 bases between them. The CDR3 protein is CARSADTNTEAFF. CDR3 in DNA: TGTGCCAGAAGCGCCGACACGAACACTGAAGCTTTCTTT.

The chain joins TRBV6-8 to TRBJ2-7; no clear D gene. CDR1 and CDR2 from the germline V gene are MNHGY and SAAAGT. The V end was cut by 0 bases, the J end by 5 bases, with 11 bases between. The CDR3 has 14 residues. Here the CDR3 DNA reads TGTGCCAGCAGTTACTCCAGTTTTTCCCACGAGCAGTACTTC. This gives the protein CASSYSSFSHEQYF.

V and J are TRBV10-1 and TRBJ1-4, with 10 bases matching TRBD1. Trimming at V came to 10 bases and at J to 0 bases, leaving 5 bases not matched to a gene. The CDR3 contains 15 residues. Germline V gene data show CDR1 as WNHNN and CDR2 as SYGVQD (reference sequence). The chain's CDR3 is CATGTGDATNEKLFF. The CDR3, as DNA: TGCGCCACCGGGACAGGGGACGCAACTAATGAAAAACTGTTTTTT.

The rearrangement uses TRBV6-6 and TRBJ1-5, with a possible D match to TRBD1 (6 bases). The CDR3 has 14 residues. Trimming removed 4 bases from V and 3 bases from J, with 10 bases in between. Looked up from germline, CDR1 is MNHNY and CDR2 is SVGAGI (reference sequence). The CDR3 reads CASSWTAYNQPQHF. Written as DNA, the CDR3 is TGTGCCAGCAGTTGGACAGCCTACAATCAGCCCCAGCATTTT.

The rearrangement joins TRBV4-1 to TRBJ1-5; D unclear. This CDR3 is built from 15 residues. Between the trimmed V and J ends, which lost 1 base and 3 bases, there was a span of 10 bases. Per the germline V gene, CDR1 is MGHRA and CDR2 is YSYEKL. The CDR3 loop is CASSQVAKLNQPQHF. CDR3 DNA sequence: TGCGCCAGCAGCCAAGTAGCGAAACTCAATCAGCCCCAGCATTTT.

The rearrangement links TRBV9 to TRBJ2-7; 10 bases agree with TRBD2. The ends lost 4 bases at V and 7 bases at J; junction bases unmatched: 8. The V gene's germline CDR1 is SGDLS and CDR2 YYNGEE. This CDR3 has 14 residues. CDR3 bases: TGTGCCAGCAGCACAGCGGGAGGGCCGCGTGAGCAGTACTTC. This sequence encodes CASSTAGGPREQYF. Based on the CDR3 plus reference TRBV9 and TRBJ2-7, the full variable domain is DSGVTQTPKHLITATGQRVTLRCSPRSGDLSVYWYQQSLDQGLQFLIQYYNGEERAKGNILERFSAQQFPDLHSELNLSSLELGDSALYFCASSTAGGPREQYFGPGTRLTVT.

V is TRBV11-2 and J is TRBJ2-3, with 11 bases that match TRBD2. This CDR3 region has 16 residues. CDR1 and CDR2 (germline): SGHAT, FQNNGV. Trimming at V came to 2 bases and at J to 6 bases, leaving 7 bases not matched to a gene. The CDR3 region is CASSLTSSGGRDTQYF. In DNA, the CDR3 is TGTGCCAGCAGCTTAACCTCTAGCGGGGGGCGGGATACGCAGTATTTT. The full variable domain, in which reference TRBV11-2 and TRBJ2-3 provide the parts outside the CDR3, is EAGVAQSPRYKIIEKRQSVAFWCNPISGHATLYWYQQILGQGPKLLIQFQNNGVVDDSQLPKDRFSAERLKGVDSTLKIQPAKLEDSAVYLCASSLTSSGGRDTQYFGPGTRLTVL.

In this sample, this clone turned up a few times. In DNA form, the CDR3 reads TGCGCCAGCAGCGTTGGGACAGCTAATCCCACAGATACGCAGTATTTT. This translates into CASSVGTANPTDTQYF. This chain connects TRBV5-1 to TRBJ2-3; TRBD1 matches at 7 bases. The trim removed 4 bases at V and 2 bases at J, leaving 10 bases unmatched. This CDR3 is 16 amino acids long. Germline V CDR1 and CDR2: SGHRS, YFSETQ.